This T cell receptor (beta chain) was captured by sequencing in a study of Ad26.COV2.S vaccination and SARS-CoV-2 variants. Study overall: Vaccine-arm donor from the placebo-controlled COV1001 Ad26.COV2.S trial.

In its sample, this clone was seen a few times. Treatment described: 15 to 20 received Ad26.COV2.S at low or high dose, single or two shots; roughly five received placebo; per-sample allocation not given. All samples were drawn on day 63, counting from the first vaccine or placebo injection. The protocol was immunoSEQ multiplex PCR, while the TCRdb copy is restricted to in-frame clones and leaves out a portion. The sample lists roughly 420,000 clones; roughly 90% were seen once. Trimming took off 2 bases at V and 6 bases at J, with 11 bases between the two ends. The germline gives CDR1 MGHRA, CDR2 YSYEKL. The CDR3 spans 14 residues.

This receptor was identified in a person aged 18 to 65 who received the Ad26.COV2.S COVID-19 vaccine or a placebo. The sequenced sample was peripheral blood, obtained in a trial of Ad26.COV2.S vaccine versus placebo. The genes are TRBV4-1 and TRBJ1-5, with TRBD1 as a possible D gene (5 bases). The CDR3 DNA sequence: TGCGCCAGCAGCCAAAGCGCAGGGATTCAGCCCCAGCATTTT. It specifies CASSQSAGIQPQHF.